These 20 T cell receptor beta chains were all obtained from the same sample, sequenced in a study of patients and donors after allogeneic stem cell transplantation. TCRdb reprocessed the RT-PCR reads via MiXCR and lists one record per CDR3 protein. The table has 800,000 to 1,000,000 distinct CDR3 sequences, 15% to 20% seen once. The sequenced sample was blood, either unsorted or a sorted T cell fraction (not recorded which). All receptors come from a human donor who was either an allogeneic HSCT recipient or a stem cell or donor lymphocyte infusion donor (not recorded which). It is not recorded whose cells these are; they may come from a transplant donor.

The chain combines TRBV5-6 with TRBJ2-4; 8 bases agree with TRBD2. The CDR3 has 13 amino acids. With 4 bases clipped from V and 9 bases from J, the junction kept 6 bases outside the gene matches. CDR1 and CDR2 (germline): SGHDT, YYEEEE. This CDR3 is CASSGDAGGIQYF. The CDR3 coding sequence is TGTGCCAGCAGCGGGGACGCGGGGGGCATTCAGTACTTC. Based on the CDR3 plus reference TRBV5-6 and TRBJ2-4, the full variable domain is DAGVTQSPTHLIKTRGQQVTLRCSPKSGHDTVSWYQQALGQGPQFIFQYYEEEERQRGNFPDRFSGHQFPNYSSELNVNALLLGDSALYLCASSGDAGGIQYFGAGTRLSVL.

The V and J genes are TRBV7-3 and TRBJ2-3; D may be TRBD1 (5 bases). The CDR3 has 13 residues. The V end was cut by 5 bases, the J end by 5 bases, with 11 bases between. CDR1 SGHTA and CDR2 FQGTGA come from the germline V gene. The CDR3 region has the DNA TGTGCCAGCAGCATAAACAGGATAGATACGCAGTATTTT. It specifies CASSINRIDTQYF.

There are a few counts of this clonotype. This rearrangement joins TRBV11-2 to TRBJ2-3; a weak D match, TRBD1 (5 bases). V gave up 2 bases and J gave up 8 bases, with 23 bases separating them. Germline CDR1 is SGHAT and CDR2 is FQNNGV. CDR3 size: 17 residues. The CDR3 region has the DNA TGTGCCAGCAGCTTACTGGGGTCGACAGTGATGGTGCGTACGCAGTATTTT. It yields the protein CASSLLGSTVMVRTQYF.

There are a few counts of this clonotype. The V gene is TRBV6-1, the J gene TRBJ2-5; D is perhaps TRBD2 (7 bases). CDR1 and CDR2 from the germline V gene are MNHNS and SASEGT. CDR3 size: 15 residues. V gave up 5 bases and J gave up 1 base, with 14 bases separating them. As DNA, the CDR3 is TGTGCCAGCAGTCAGGGGAGGGTAAGCCAAGAGACCCAGTACTTC. Amino acid sequence: CASSQGRVSQETQYF.

This clonotype was picked up a small number of times. The chain has TRBV5-1 and TRBJ2-1, with 14 bases aligning to TRBD2. The CDR3 loop spans 19 amino acids. The junction had 7 bases not matched to a gene; V was cut back by 0 bases and J by 2 bases. Germline V gene data show CDR1 as SGHRS and CDR2 as YFSETQ. This CDR3 reads CASSLERTSGRSTYNEQFF. CDR3 sequence (DNA): TGCGCCAGCAGCTTGGAGAGGACTAGCGGGAGGTCAACCTACAATGAGCAGTTCTTC.

This clonotype was detected only a few times. The rearrangement joins TRBV5-1 to TRBJ1-2; D call uncertain. Germline V CDR1 and CDR2: SGHRS, YFSETQ. CDR3 size: 12 residues. Trimming left V 3 bases short and J 9 bases short, with 12 bases between. The CDR3 DNA reads TGCGCCAGCAGCTACGACACCTCCCGCTACACCTTC. As protein: CASSYDTSRYTF. Combining the CDR3 with reference TRBV5-1 and TRBJ1-2 gives the whole variable domain KAGVTQTPRYLIKTRGQQVTLSCSPISGHRSVSWYQQTPGQGLQFLFEYFSETQRNKGNFPGRFSGRQFSNSRSEMNVSTLELGDSALYLCASSYDTSRYTFGSGTRLTVV.

This clonotype occurred a few times. This chain uses TRBV24-1 with TRBJ2-5, with TRBD1 matching over 8 bases. V dropped 1 base and J dropped 1; count of bases not matched to a gene: 13. There are 19 residues in the CDR3. Germline CDR1 is KGHDR and CDR2 is SFDVKD. The DNA of the CDR3 is TGTGCCACCAGTGATTTCGGCTCGTTGGCAGGGGGCCCCCAAGAGACCCAGTACTTC. Its protein is CATSDFGSLAGGPQETQYF.

This clonotype was picked up a small number of times. This chain joins TRBV20-1 and TRBJ2-5, with 10 bases matching TRBD2. Germline-derived CDR1 and CDR2 are DFQATT and SNEGSKA (reference sequence). This CDR3 region has 15 residues. Losses at the gene ends were 6 bases for V and 3 bases for J; bases not matched to a gene: 10. Written as DNA, the CDR3 is TGCAGTGCATTCTTCCCGGGACTAGCGAAAGAGACCCAGTACTTC. This gives the protein CSAFFPGLAKETQYF.

The V gene is TRBV29-1, the J gene TRBJ2-5, with no clear D. The germline gives CDR1 SQVTM, CDR2 ANQGSEA. Trimming pared 3 bases from V and 1 base from J, leaving 3 bases between. The CDR3 consists of 11 residues. CDR3 bases: TGCAGCGTTGATCCCCAAGAGACCCAGTACTTC. Its translation: CSVDPQETQYF.

This clonotype was picked up a small number of times. The chain joins TRBV9 to TRBJ2-3; TRBD2 agrees at 7 bases. CDR1 SGDLS and CDR2 YYNGEE come from the germline V gene. Trimming cost V 6 bases and J 5 bases; bases outside gene matches: 9. The CDR3 has 14 amino acids. This chain's CDR3 is CASTRKASGDTQYF. The CDR3, as DNA: TGTGCCAGCACCCGTAAGGCTAGCGGAGATACGCAGTATTTT.

The chain joins TRBV7-2 to TRBJ1-1, with 7 bases fitting TRBD1. CDR1 and CDR2 from the germline V gene are SGHTA and FQGNSA. The V segment lost 5 bases and the J segment 8 bases; nucleotides outside the gene matches: 8. The CDR3 covers 13 residues. The CDR3 loop is CASSAPNRGEAFF. DNA for the CDR3: TGTGCCAGCAGCGCACCAAACAGGGGCGAAGCTTTCTTT.

The chain combines TRBV15 with TRBJ2-4; 9 bases fit TRBD1. This CDR3 has 18 amino acids. Germline V lookup: CDR1 LNHNV, CDR2 YYDKDF (reference sequence). V was clipped by 5 bases and J by 0 bases; unmatched bases: 11. In nucleotides, the CDR3 is TGTGCCACCAGCTGTGGGGACAGGGTAATACTAGCCAAAAACATTCAGTACTTC. Protein sequence: CATSCGDRVILAKNIQYF.

J is TRBJ1-2 and V is TRBV13; the D is unclear. CDR1 and CDR2 (germline): PRHDT, FYEKMQ (reference sequence). Trimming cost V 5 bases and J 4 bases, with 14 bases left between them. The CDR3 sequence is 14 residues long. CDR3 bases: TGTGCCAGCAGCCCCCGCGGCGCCATCTATGGCTACACCTTC. This sequence encodes CASSPRGAIYGYTF.

This clonotype has a handful of counts. J is TRBJ2-2 and V is TRBV7-2, with D possibly TRBD1 on 5 matching bases. In germline, CDR1 is SGHTA, CDR2 FQGNSA. V lost 5 bases to trimming and J lost 10 bases, with 14 bases between them. This CDR3 has 13 amino acids. CDR3 coding DNA: TGTGCCAGCAGCCTCGACAGAACGGTGGAGCTGTTTTTT. Translating gives CASSLDRTVELFF.

The genes are TRBV7-4 and TRBJ2-7; TRBD1 aligns across 8 bases. The CDR3 covers 14 residues. The germline gives CDR1 SGHVT, CDR2 SQSDAQ. V trimming: 5 bases; J trimming: 4 bases; junction bases outside the gene matches: 7. This chain's CDR3 is CASSPRQGRYEQYF. The CDR3 bases are TGTGCCAGCAGCCCCCGACAGGGGAGATACGAGCAGTACTTC.

V is TRBV7-6 and J is TRBJ2-2; possibly TRBD1 for D (5 bases). CDR1 and CDR2 from the germline V gene are SGHVS and FNYEAQ. Trimming cost V 0 bases and J 5 bases, with 16 bases left between them. The CDR3 has 17 amino acids. DNA of the CDR3: TGTGCCAGCAGCTTAGCTGGGCAGGGCGGCAAAACCGGGGAGCTGTTTTTT. Amino acid sequence: CASSLAGQGGKTGELFF.

This clonotype turned up a few times. The gene calls are TRBV7-8 and TRBJ2-5; 13 positions agree with TRBD2. From germline, CDR1 is SGHVS and CDR2 FQNEAQ. This CDR3 is built from 18 residues. Trimming cost V 2 bases and J 0 bases; bases outside gene matches: 6. The CDR3 protein is CASSLRLAGGSHQETQYF. The CDR3 nucleotides read TGTGCCAGCAGCTTACGACTAGCGGGAGGATCCCACCAAGAGACCCAGTACTTC.

This clonotype has more than one count but fewer than ten. The genes are TRBV6-5 and TRBJ1-4; TRBD1 matches at 7 bases. CDR3 length: 16 amino acids. CDR1 MNHEY and CDR2 SVGAGI come from the germline V gene. The ends lost 4 bases at V and 4 bases at J; junction bases unmatched: 9. The CDR3 sequence is CASSFVGTVSNEKLFF. CDR3 nucleotide sequence: TGTGCCAGCAGTTTCGTAGGGACAGTTAGTAATGAAAAACTGTTTTTT.

Ten or more counts support this clonotype. This chain joins TRBV5-1 and TRBJ2-7, with D uncertain. Germline lookup yields CDR1 SGHRS and CDR2 YFSETQ. There are 13 residues in the CDR3. Trimming left V 3 bases short and J 1 base short, with 8 bases between. The CDR3 loop reads CASSSLVSYEQYF. DNA for the CDR3: TGCGCCAGCAGCTCGCTAGTGTCCTACGAGCAGTACTTC.

This clonotype has just a few counts. The chain couples TRBV5-1 to TRBJ1-1; D may be TRBD1 (5 bases). Germline V gene lookup returns CDR1 SGHRS and CDR2 YFSETQ. The CDR3 contains 14 residues. The ends were cut back, 2 bases at V and 7 bases at J, with 15 bases in the middle. CDR3 DNA: TGCGCCAGCAGCTTTAACAGGCCCACCATTGAAGCTTTCTTT. It translates to CASSFNRPTIEAFF.